These 20 T cell receptor beta chains were all obtained from the same sample, sequenced in a study of control samples from healthy donors and cancer patients. The method was immunoSEQ multiplex PCR; TCRdb's version includes in-frame clones alone and lacks a portion of them. The data hold over 150,000 clones, with 90% to 95% observed a single time. The sequencing input was PBMCs. These receptors were collected from a man in his fifties or sixties with colorectal cancer.

The genes are TRBV11-2 and TRBJ1-6; D uncertain. CDR1 and CDR2 from the germline V gene are SGHAT and FQNNGV. The CDR3 consists of 15 residues. V lost 5 bases and J lost 7, with 15 bases in between. This CDR3 reads CASSRSAEVNSPLHF. The CDR3 coding sequence is TGTGCCAGCAGCCGTTCCGCGGAAGTGAATTCACCCCTCCACTTT.

This clone was detected only a few times. This chain uses TRBV12-3 or TRBV12-4 with TRBJ1-1; D unresolved. The CDR3 loop spans 11 amino acids. The V end was cut by 5 bases, the J end by 5 bases, with 6 bases between. CDR3 sequence reads: CASSQITEAFF. For the CDR3, the DNA is TGTGCCAGCAGTCAGATTACTGAAGCTTTCTTT.

The V call is TRBV19, the J call TRBJ1-1, with D perhaps matching TRBD1 (5 bases). This CDR3 comprises 14 residues. Germline CDR1 is LNHDA and CDR2 is SQIVND (reference sequence). Trimming left V 1 base short and J 6 bases short, with 12 bases between. The CDR3 DNA is TGTGCCAGTAGTATAGGGGGGGTAATCGCTGAAGCTTTCTTT. Amino acids: CASSIGGVIAEAFF.

The genes are TRBV10-3 and TRBJ2-7; D possibly corresponds to TRBD1 (6 bases). Germline CDR1 is ENHRY and CDR2 is SYGVKD. The CDR3 covers 14 residues. Trimming stripped 4 bases from V and 7 bases from J, with 17 bases between. The CDR3 loop is CAISGGQGTGEQYF. The CDR3, as DNA: TGTGCCATCAGTGGGGGGCAGGGGACGGGAGAGCAGTACTTC.

J is TRBJ1-3 and V is TRBV10-1; tentative D call: TRBD1 (6 bases). This CDR3 is 15 amino acids long. V lost 2 bases, J lost 2 bases, and 10 bases lay in between. CDR1 and CDR2 from the germline V gene are WNHNN and SYGVQD (reference sequence). Here the CDR3 reads CASSEQGITGNTIYF. CDR3 sequence (DNA): TGCGCCAGCAGTGAGCAGGGGATAACTGGAAACACCATATATTTT.

V gene TRBV7-2 combines with J gene TRBJ1-6; 9 bases line up with TRBD1. CDR3 length: 15 residues. The trim removed 5 bases at V and 7 bases at J, leaving 6 bases unmatched. In germline, CDR1 is SGHTA, CDR2 FQGNSA. The CDR3 spells CASSPRQGVNSPLHF. CDR3 DNA: TGTGCCAGCAGCCCTAGACAGGGGGTGAATTCACCCCTCCACTTT.

This clone has more than one count but fewer than ten. The V call is TRBV6-1, the J call TRBJ1-5; D remains unclear. In germline, CDR1 is MNHNS, CDR2 SASEGT. The CDR3 is 15 amino acids. V was pared by 2 bases and J by 3 bases, with 11 bases between. In nucleotides, the CDR3 is TGTGCCAGCAGTGAATGGGCAAGATACAATCAGCCCCAGCATTTT. It translates to CASSEWARYNQPQHF.

As for this clone: A read error may produce the germline difference seen at one junction end. CDR3 DNA sequence: TGTGCCAGCAGTGAAAGGCGGGCATTGACGGTGGACTTC. Translated: CASSERRALTVDF. The chain carries TRBV2 and TRBJ2-7, with D tentatively TRBD2 (5 bases). The CDR3 contains 13 residues. Per germline, CDR1 SNHLY and CDR2 FYNNEI.

The V and J genes are TRBV7-6 and TRBJ1-3; D possibly corresponds to TRBD1 (5 bases). Trimming took off 3 bases at V and 3 bases at J, with 12 bases between the two ends. Germline lookup yields CDR1 SGHVS and CDR2 FNYEAQ. The CDR3 has 15 residues. Written as DNA, the CDR3 is TGTGCCAGCAGCTTGGGAGGGACGGATGGAAACACCATATATTTT. It codes for CASSLGGTDGNTIYF.

The rearrangement links TRBV6-5 to TRBJ2-7; TRBD1 or TRBD2 may be the D gene (5 bases each). Trimming removed 2 bases at V and 6 bases at J, with 14 bases between. The length of the CDR3 is 14 residues. Per the germline V gene, CDR1 is MNHEY and CDR2 is SVGAGI. The CDR3 nucleotides are TGTGCCAGCAGTTACGGAATCCGAGGGGTCGAGCAGTACTTC. It encodes CASSYGIRGVEQYF.

The chain joins TRBV29-1 to TRBJ1-1; D remains ambiguous. The CDR3 has 12 amino acids. Germline CDR1 is SQVTM and CDR2 is ANQGSEA. Trimming left V 0 bases short and J 3 bases short, with 5 bases between. For the CDR3, the DNA is TGCAGCGTTGAAGATTCTCACACTGAAGCTTTCTTT. This encodes CSVEDSHTEAFF.

The chain has TRBV6-2 or TRBV6-3 and TRBJ1-2, with D perhaps matching TRBD1 (5 bases). Trimming shortened V by 6 bases and J by 4 bases, and 15 bases separated the two germline ends. The CDR3 extends over 14 amino acids. Germline lookup yields CDR1 MNHEY and CDR2 SVGEGT. The CDR3 protein is CASSPGTVFYGYTF. In DNA, the CDR3 is TGTGCCAGCAGCCCCGGGACGGTTTTCTATGGCTACACCTTC.

This rearrangement joins TRBV7-9 to TRBJ1-5; D unclear. With 2 bases removed from V and 4 bases from J, the gap between germline ends came to 6 bases. In germline, CDR1 is SEHNR, CDR2 FQNEAQ (reference sequence). The CDR3 has 13 residues. CDR3 in amino acids: CASSLRENQPQHF. The CDR3, as DNA: TGTGCCAGCAGCTTAAGGGAGAATCAGCCCCAGCATTTT.

This clone was counted a single time. The chain links TRBV9 to TRBJ2-7, with no clear D. Germline V CDR1 and CDR2: SGDLS, YYNGEE. The V end was cut by 0 bases, the J end by 0 bases, with 10 bases between. This CDR3 region has 15 residues. Here the CDR3 reads CASSVGGRSSYEQYF. The DNA of the CDR3 is TGTGCCAGCAGCGTAGGTGGACGAAGCTCCTACGAGCAGTACTTC.

The chain has TRBV19 and TRBJ2-7; 7 bases match TRBD1. CDR3 size: 13 residues. Per the germline V gene, CDR1 is LNHDA and CDR2 is SQIVND (reference sequence). The ends lost 5 bases at V and 5 bases at J; junction bases unmatched: 6. The CDR3 bases are TGTGCCAGTAGTTCAAACAGGGGCAACGAGCAGTACTTC. Amino acids: CASSSNRGNEQYF. Filled out from reference TRBV19 and TRBJ2-7, the complete variable domain reads DGGITQSPKYLFRKEGQNVTLSCEQNLNHDAMYWYRQDPGQGLRLIYYSQIVNDFQKGDIAEGYSVSREKKESFPLTVTSAQKNPTAFYLCASSSNRGNEQYFGPGTRLTVT.

The chain links TRBV6-5 to TRBJ1-6; no definite D call. With 6 bases removed from V and 0 bases from J, the gap between germline ends came to 9 bases. The CDR3 covers 15 residues. Germline V gene sequence: CDR1 MNHEY, CDR2 SVGAGI. As DNA, the CDR3 is TGTGCCAGCAGCGGTGACCTCTCCTATAATTCACCCCTCCACTTT. Protein sequence: CASSGDLSYNSPLHF.

The gene calls are TRBV10-3 and TRBJ1-1; 8 nucleotides line up with TRBD1. The trim removed 6 bases at V and 7 bases at J, leaving 1 base unmatched. Germline CDR1 ENHRY, CDR2 SYGVKD. The CDR3 has 11 residues. The chain's CDR3 is CAIRGQDEAFF. The CDR3, as DNA: TGTGCCATCAGGGGACAGGATGAAGCTTTCTTT.

As to this clone: The junction shows a germline mismatch at one end, possibly a read error. The chain uses TRBV5-4 and TRBJ1-4; D gene uncertain. Germline V gene data show CDR1 as SGHNT and CDR2 as YYREEE (reference sequence). This CDR3 spans 10 amino acids. CDR3 residues: CASSFSRGDF. Written as DNA, the CDR3 is TGTGCCAGCAGCTTCAGCCGGGGAGATTTT. Variable domain in full (rest from reference TRBV5-4 and TRBJ1-4): ETGVTQSPTHLIKTRGQQVTLRCSSQSGHNTVSWYQQALGQGPQFIFQYYREEENGRGNFPPRFSGLQFPNYSSELNVNALELDDSALYLCASSFSRGDFGSGTQLSVL.

The chain recombines TRBV6-5 with TRBJ2-5; D may match TRBD1 or TRBD2 (5 bases each). CDR1 MNHEY and CDR2 SVGAGI come from the germline V gene. Trimming left V 6 bases short and J 5 bases short, with 19 bases between. The CDR3 spans 15 residues. As DNA, the CDR3 is TGTGCCAGCAGAACTCCTTTGGGGGTTCAGGAGACCCAGTACTTC. Amino acids: CASRTPLGVQETQYF.

The genes are TRBV27 and TRBJ2-2, with D unclear. The CDR3 loop spans 14 amino acids. Deletions cut 3 bases from V and 1 base from J, with 6 bases between. Germline V gene data show CDR1 as MNHEY and CDR2 as SMNVEV (reference sequence). CDR3 sequence: CASSLSGNTGELFF. In nucleotides, the CDR3 is TGTGCCAGCAGTTTGTCCGGGAACACCGGGGAGCTGTTTTTT.